This T cell receptor beta chain derives from a study of human T cells and chemical hapten exposure. Turning to the study itself: Epicutaneous patch tests delivered 0.01% DPC to the upper back, with evaluation at 6 days.

In this sample, this clonotype turned up many times. Germline assignment: CDR1 SGHAT and CDR2 FQNNGV. V dropped 6 bases and J dropped 0 bases, with 12 bases sitting between them. This CDR3 comprises 15 residues. TCRdb independently ran MiXCR on the RACE reads; one entry per CDR3 protein. The repertoire has more than 75,000 distinct CDR3 sequences, around 10% of them found once; the top ten carry 3.6%. Time point indicated: pre-sensitization, week 0. Treatment in this sample: therapeutic diphenylcyclopropenone sensitization with weekly scalp DPC. The V call is TRBV11-2, the J call TRBJ2-1; D is unresolved. This TCR was sampled from a woman in her thirties or forties with alopecia areata. Some clones in this sample may be carry-over from other donors' samples. The material was whole blood, obtained in connection with sensitization to the hapten diphenylcyclopropenone (DPC). CDR3 amino acids: CASRQGLGSYNEQFF. The CDR3 region has the DNA TGTGCCAGCAGGCAAGGGTTAGGCTCCTACAATGAGCAGTTCTTC.